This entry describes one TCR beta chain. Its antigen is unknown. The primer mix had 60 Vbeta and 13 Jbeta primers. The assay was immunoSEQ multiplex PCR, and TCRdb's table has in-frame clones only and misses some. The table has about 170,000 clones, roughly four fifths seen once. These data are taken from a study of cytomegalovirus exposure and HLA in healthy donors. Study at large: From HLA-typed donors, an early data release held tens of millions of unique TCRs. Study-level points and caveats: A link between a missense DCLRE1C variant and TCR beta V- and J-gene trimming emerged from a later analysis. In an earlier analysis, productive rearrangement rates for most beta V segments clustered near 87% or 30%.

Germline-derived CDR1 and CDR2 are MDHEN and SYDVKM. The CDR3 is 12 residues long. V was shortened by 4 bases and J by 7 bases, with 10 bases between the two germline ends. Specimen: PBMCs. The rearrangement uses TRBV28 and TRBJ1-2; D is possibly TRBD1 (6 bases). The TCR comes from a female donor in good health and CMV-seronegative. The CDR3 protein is CASSWRGGGYTF. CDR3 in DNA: TGTGCCAGCAGTTGGAGGGGGGGTGGCTACACCTTC.